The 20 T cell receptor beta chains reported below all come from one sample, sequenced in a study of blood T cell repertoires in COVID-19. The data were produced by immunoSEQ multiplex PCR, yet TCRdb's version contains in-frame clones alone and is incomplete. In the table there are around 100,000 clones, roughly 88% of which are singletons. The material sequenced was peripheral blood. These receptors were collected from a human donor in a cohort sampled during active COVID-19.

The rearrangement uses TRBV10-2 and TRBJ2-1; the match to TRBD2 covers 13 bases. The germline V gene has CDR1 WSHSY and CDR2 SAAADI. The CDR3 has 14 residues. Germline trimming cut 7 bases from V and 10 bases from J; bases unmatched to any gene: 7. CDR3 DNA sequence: TGCGCCAGCACAGGACTAGCGGGAGTGGGGGAGCAGTTCTTC. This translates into CASTGLAGVGEQFF.

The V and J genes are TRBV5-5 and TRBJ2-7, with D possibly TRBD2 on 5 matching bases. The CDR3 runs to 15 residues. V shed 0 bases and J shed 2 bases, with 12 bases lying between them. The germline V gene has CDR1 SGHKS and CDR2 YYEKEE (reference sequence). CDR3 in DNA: TGTGCCAGCAGCTTGGGTAACAGCGGAACCTACGAGCAGTACTTC. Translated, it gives CASSLGNSGTYEQYF.

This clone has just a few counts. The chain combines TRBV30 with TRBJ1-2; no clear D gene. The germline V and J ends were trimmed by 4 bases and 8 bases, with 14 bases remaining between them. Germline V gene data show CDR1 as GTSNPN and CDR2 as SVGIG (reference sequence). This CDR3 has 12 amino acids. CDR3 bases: TGTGCCTGGACCTGGACCCGCGGGGGCTACACCTTC. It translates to CAWTWTRGGYTF.

CDR3 loop: CASSVGTANEQFF. CDR3 coding DNA: TGTGCCAGCAGCGTCGGGACAGCCAATGAGCAGTTCTTC. The chain is built from TRBV9 and TRBJ2-1; 7 nucleotides agree with TRBD1. CDR1 and CDR2 (germline): SGDLS, YYNGEE. J gave up 6 bases and V 2 bases, and 2 bases lay outside the gene matches. There are 13 residues in the CDR3.

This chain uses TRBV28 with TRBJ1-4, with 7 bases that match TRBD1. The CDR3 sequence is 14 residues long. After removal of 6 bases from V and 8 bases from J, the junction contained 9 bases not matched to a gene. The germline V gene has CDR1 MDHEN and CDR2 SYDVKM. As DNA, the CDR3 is TGTGCCAGCAGCCGACCCGGAGGGGGCGAAAAACTGTTTTTT. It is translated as CASSRPGGGEKLFF.

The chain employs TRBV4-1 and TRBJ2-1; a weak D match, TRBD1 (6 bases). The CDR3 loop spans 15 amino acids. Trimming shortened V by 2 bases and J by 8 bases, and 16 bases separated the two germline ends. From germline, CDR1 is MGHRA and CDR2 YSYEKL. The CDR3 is CASSQSVGTRDEQFF. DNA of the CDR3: TGCGCCAGCAGCCAATCAGTCGGGACACGCGATGAGCAGTTCTTC.

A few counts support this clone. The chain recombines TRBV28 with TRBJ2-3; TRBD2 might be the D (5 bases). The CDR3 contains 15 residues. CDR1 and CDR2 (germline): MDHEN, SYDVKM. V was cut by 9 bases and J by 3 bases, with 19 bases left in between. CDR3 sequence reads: CASRVRAWGTDTQYF. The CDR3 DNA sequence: TGTGCCAGTAGGGTGAGGGCGTGGGGAACAGATACGCAGTATTTT.

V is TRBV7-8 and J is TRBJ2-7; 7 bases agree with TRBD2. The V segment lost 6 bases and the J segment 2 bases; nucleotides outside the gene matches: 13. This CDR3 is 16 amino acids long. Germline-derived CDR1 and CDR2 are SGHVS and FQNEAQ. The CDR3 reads CASRGKIRDYPYEQYF. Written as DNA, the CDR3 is TGTGCCAGCAGGGGGAAGATCCGGGACTACCCCTACGAGCAGTACTTC.

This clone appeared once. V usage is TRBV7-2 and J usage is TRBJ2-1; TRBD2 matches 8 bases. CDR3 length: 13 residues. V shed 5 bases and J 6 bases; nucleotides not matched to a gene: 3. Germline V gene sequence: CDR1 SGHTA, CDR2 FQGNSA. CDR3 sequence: CASSVGTSNEQFF. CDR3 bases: TGTGCCAGCAGCGTTGGGACTAGCAATGAGCAGTTCTTC.

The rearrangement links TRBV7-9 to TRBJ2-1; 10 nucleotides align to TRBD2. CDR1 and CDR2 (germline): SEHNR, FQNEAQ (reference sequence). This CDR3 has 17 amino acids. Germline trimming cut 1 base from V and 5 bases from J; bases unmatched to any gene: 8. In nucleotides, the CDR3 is TGTGCCAGCAGCTTAGGCCAGACTAGCGGGCCGGACAATGAGCAGTTCTTC. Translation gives CASSLGQTSGPDNEQFF.

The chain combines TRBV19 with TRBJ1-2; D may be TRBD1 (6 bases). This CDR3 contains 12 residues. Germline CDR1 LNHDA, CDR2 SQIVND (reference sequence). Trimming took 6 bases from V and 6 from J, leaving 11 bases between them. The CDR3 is CASRTGLDGYTF. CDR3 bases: TGTGCCAGTAGGACAGGTTTAGATGGCTACACCTTC.

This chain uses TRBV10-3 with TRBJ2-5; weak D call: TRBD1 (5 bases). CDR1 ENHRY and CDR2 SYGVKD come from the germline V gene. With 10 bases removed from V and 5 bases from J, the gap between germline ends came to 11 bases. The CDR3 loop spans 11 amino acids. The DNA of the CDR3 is TGTGCCACTGGGGCCCAGGAGACCCAGTACTTC. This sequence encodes CATGAQETQYF.

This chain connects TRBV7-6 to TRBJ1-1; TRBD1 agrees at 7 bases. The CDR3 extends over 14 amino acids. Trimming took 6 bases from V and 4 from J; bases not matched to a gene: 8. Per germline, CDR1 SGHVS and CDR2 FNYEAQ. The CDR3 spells CASSLSNRGTEAFF. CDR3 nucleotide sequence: TGTGCCAGCAGTCTTTCTAACAGGGGCACTGAAGCTTTCTTT.

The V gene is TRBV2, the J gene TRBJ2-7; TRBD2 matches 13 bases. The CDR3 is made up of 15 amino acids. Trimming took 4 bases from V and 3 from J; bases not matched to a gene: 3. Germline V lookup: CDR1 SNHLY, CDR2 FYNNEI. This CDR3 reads CASSVGLAGNYEQYF. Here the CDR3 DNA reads TGTGCCAGCAGTGTGGGACTAGCGGGAAACTACGAGCAGTACTTC.

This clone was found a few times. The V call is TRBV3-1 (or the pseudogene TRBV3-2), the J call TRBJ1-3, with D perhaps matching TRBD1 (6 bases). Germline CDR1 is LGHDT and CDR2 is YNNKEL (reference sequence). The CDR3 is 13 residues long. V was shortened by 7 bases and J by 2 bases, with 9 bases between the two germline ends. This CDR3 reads CASTHRAGNTIYF. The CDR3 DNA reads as TGTGCCAGCACCCACAGGGCTGGAAACACCATATATTTT.

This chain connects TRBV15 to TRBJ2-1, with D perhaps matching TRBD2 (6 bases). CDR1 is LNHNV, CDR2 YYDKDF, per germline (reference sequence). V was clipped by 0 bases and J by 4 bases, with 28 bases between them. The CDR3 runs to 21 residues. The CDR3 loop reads CATSRDPADQLGGGGYNEQFF. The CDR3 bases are TGTGCCACCAGCAGAGACCCTGCTGACCAGTTGGGCGGAGGAGGGTACAATGAGCAGTTCTTC.

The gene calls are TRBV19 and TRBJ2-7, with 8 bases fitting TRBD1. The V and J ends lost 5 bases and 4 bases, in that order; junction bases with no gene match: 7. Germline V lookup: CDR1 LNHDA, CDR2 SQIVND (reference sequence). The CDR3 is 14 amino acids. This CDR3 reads CASSPGTGPYEQYF. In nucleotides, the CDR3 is TGTGCCAGTAGTCCCGGGACAGGCCCTTACGAGCAGTACTTC.

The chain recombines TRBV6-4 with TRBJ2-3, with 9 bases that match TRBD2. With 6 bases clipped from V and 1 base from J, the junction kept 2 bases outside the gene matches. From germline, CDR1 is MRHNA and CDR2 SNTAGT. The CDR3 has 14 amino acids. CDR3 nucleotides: TGTGCCAGCAGACCTAGCGGGGGCACAGATACGCAGTATTTT. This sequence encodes CASRPSGGTDTQYF.

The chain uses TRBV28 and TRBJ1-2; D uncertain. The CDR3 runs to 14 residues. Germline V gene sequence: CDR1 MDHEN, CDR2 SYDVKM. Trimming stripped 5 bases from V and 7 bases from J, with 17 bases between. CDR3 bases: TGTGCCAGCAGTCCCCGGGAAGTAGCGTCTGGCTACACCTTC. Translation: CASSPREVASGYTF.

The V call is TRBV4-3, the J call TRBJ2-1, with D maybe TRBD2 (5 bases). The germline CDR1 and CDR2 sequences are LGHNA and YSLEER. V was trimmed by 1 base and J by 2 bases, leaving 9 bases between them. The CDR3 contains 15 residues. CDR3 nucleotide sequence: TGCGCCAGCAGCCAAGGCACCGGGACCTACAATGAGCAGTTCTTC. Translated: CASSQGTGTYNEQFF.